The sequence of this T cell receptor beta chain was determined in a study of blood T cells in healthy people across ages. CDR1 PRHDT and CDR2 FYEKMQ come from the germline V gene (reference sequence). The CDR3 extends over 14 amino acids. With 5 bases clipped from V and 6 bases from J, the junction kept 8 bases outside the gene matches. Combining a sample-barcoded 5' primer with a J-beta primer mix, a second PCR ran for roughly 6 to 11 cycles. TCRdb reanalysed the 5' RACE reads using MiXCR and keeps one entry per CDR3 protein. The table records more than 650,000 distinct CDR3 sequences, 20% to 30% of them present only once. The sample was also reused in another study, on T cells of mothers and their children. From that second work: Related mother and child pairs showed slightly greater overlap (not significant) than unrelated pairs did.

The sequencing input was blood. V usage is TRBV13 and J usage is TRBJ2-3; the match to TRBD2 covers 7 bases. This receptor was obtained from a boy aged 5-17 years in good health. DNA for the CDR3: TGTGCCAGCAGCGCCAGCGGGGATCGGGATACGCAGTATTTT. Protein: CASSASGDRDTQYF.